Presented here are 11 T cell receptor beta chains from one specimen sequenced in a study of blood T cell repertoires in COVID-19. The protocol was immunoSEQ multiplex PCR, while the TCRdb copy is restricted to in-frame clones and leaves out a portion. The sample shows some 250,000 clones, around 85% of them seen only once. Sequenced input: peripheral blood. These receptors were taken from a woman older than 75 with acute or convalescent COVID-19.

The rearrangement links TRBV27 to TRBJ1-1, with 12 bases identical to TRBD1. The CDR3 has 15 amino acids. The V segment lost 6 bases and the J segment 4 bases; nucleotides outside the gene matches: 6. CDR1 is MNHEY and CDR2 is SMNVEV in the germline V gene (reference sequence). The CDR3 bases are TGTGCCAGCAGCCAAGGGACAGGGGGCCGCACTGAAGCTTTCTTT. Protein sequence: CASSQGTGGRTEAFF.

The V and J genes are TRBV6-4 and TRBJ2-1, with 16 bases that match TRBD2. V dropped 8 bases and J dropped 5; count of bases not matched to a gene: 15. This CDR3 comprises 19 residues. CDR1 is MRHNA, CDR2 SNTAGT, per germline. The CDR3 bases are TGTGCCAGCGCCCCACGAGGGACTAGCGGGGGGGCTGTGGACAATGAGCAGTTCTTC. Protein: CASAPRGTSGGAVDNEQFF.

This chain links TRBV19 with TRBJ2-1; 9 nucleotides match TRBD1. Per the germline V gene, CDR1 is LNHDA and CDR2 is SQIVND (reference sequence). The junction had 13 bases not matched to a gene; V was cut back by 3 bases and J by 7 bases. The CDR3 totals 17 residues. This CDR3 reads CASSIPPMDRGRNEQFF. Here the CDR3 DNA reads TGTGCCAGTAGTATCCCGCCGATGGACAGGGGTAGAAATGAGCAGTTCTTC. Filled out from reference TRBV19 and TRBJ2-1, the complete variable domain reads DGGITQSPKYLFRKEGQNVTLSCEQNLNHDAMYWYRQDPGQGLRLIYYSQIVNDFQKGDIAEGYSVSREKKESFPLTVTSAQKNPTAFYLCASSIPPMDRGRNEQFFGPGTRLTVL.

The gene calls are TRBV6-1 and TRBJ1-6, with TRBD1 identical over 8 bases. CDR3 length: 14 amino acids. Germline CDR1 and CDR2: MNHNS and SASEGT. V shed 3 bases and J 9 bases; nucleotides not matched to a gene: 4. The CDR3 DNA is TGTGCCAGCAGTGAGACAGGGGTTCTTTCACCCCTCCACTTT. It encodes CASSETGVLSPLHF.

This clone was detected only once. V gene TRBV7-2 combines with J gene TRBJ1-6; D is unresolved. Germline lookup yields CDR1 SGHTA and CDR2 FQGNSA. CDR3 length equals 13 residues. V was clipped by 5 bases and J by 9 bases, with 11 bases between them. The CDR3: CASSAARSSPLHF. The CDR3, as DNA: TGTGCCAGCAGCGCGGCTCGGAGTTCACCCCTCCACTTT.

This chain joins TRBV7-3 and TRBJ2-3; D gene unclear. CDR1 and CDR2 (germline): SGHTA, FQGTGA. The CDR3 extends over 14 amino acids. V gave up 2 bases and J gave up 0 bases, with 6 bases separating them. The CDR3 reads CASSLGTSTDTQYF. For the CDR3, the DNA is TGTGCCAGCAGCTTAGGTACTAGCACAGATACGCAGTATTTT.

V gene TRBV3-1 (or the pseudogene TRBV3-2) combines with J gene TRBJ2-7, with unresolved D. This CDR3 has 13 residues. V was pared by 3 bases and J by 5 bases, with 11 bases between. Looked up from germline, CDR1 is LGHDT and CDR2 is YNNKEL (reference sequence). The CDR3 DNA is TGTGCCAGCAGCCAGCCGGGTCGGGACGAGCAGTACTTC. Translating gives CASSQPGRDEQYF.

This clone was detected once. This chain links TRBV5-1 with TRBJ2-3; 9 nucleotides match TRBD2. Germline V gene data show CDR1 as SGHRS and CDR2 as YFSETQ. This CDR3 has 13 amino acids. V shed 4 bases, J shed 15 bases, and the junction held 12 bases outside the gene matches. CDR3 coding DNA: TGCGCCAGCAGCCCCGGGGGACTAGCTTTAAGTTATTTT. Translation: CASSPGGLALSYF.

The rearrangement uses TRBV19 and TRBJ2-1; 12 nucleotides align to TRBD2. CDR3 length: 14 residues. Germline-derived CDR1 and CDR2 are LNHDA and SQIVND (reference sequence). The trim removed 3 bases at V and 6 bases at J, leaving 0 bases unmatched. DNA for the CDR3: TGTGCCAGTAGTATGGGACTAGCGGGCAATGAGCAGTTCTTC. It yields the protein CASSMGLAGNEQFF.

On this clone: One junction end disagrees with the germline gene, perhaps due to a read error. The rearrangement joins TRBV7-9 to TRBJ1-6; TRBD1 matches at 8 bases. The CDR3 contains 16 residues. The germline gives CDR1 SEHNR, CDR2 FQNEAQ (reference sequence). CDR3 nucleotides: TGTGCCAGCAGCTCGTCAGGGGGCTCCAATAATTCACCCCTCCACTTT. It translates to CASSSSGGSNNSPLHF.

The chain recombines TRBV27 with TRBJ2-7; 8 nucleotides line up with TRBD1. J gave up 5 bases and V 3 bases, and 9 bases lay outside the gene matches. CDR1 is MNHEY and CDR2 is SMNVEV in the germline V gene (reference sequence). The CDR3 loop spans 15 amino acids. The chain's CDR3 is CASSFLQGAKDEQYF. The CDR3 region has the DNA TGTGCCAGCAGTTTTCTCCAGGGGGCAAAAGACGAGCAGTACTTC.